This T cell receptor beta chain was retrieved from a study of regulatory T cells in long-lasting Graves disease. Study-level information: Persistence in Graves' disease required over 5 years of antithyroid drugs plus positive TSH receptor antibodies.

There are 11 residues in the CDR3. Trimming left V 4 bases short and J 5 bases short, with 5 bases between. CDR1 and CDR2 (germline): MDHEN, SYDVKM. This clonotype has ten or more counts. Its antigen is unknown. Arm-PCR of CDR3 regions and iRepertoire HTBI primers were used to build TCR beta libraries. Using its own MiXCR run on the multiplex PCR reads, TCRdb lists one record per CDR3 protein. Here the sample spans over 450,000 distinct CDR3 sequences, 20% to 25% being singletons. Overall study results and limits: Sampling was limited to peripheral blood rather than thyroid tissue. Limited samples may have lowered accuracy.

Described time point: persistent/refractory GD, antithyroid drugs over 5 years with positive TRAb. PBMCs provided the RNA from which the TCR library was made. A volume of roughly 9.1 milliliters of peripheral blood was collected in EDTA tubes. V and J are TRBV28 and TRBJ1-2; the D is unclear. The sample was peripheral blood mononuclear cells (PBMCs), taken when the disease was refractory, from a patient treated with antithyroid drugs. This receptor was taken from a female donor with Graves disease. The CDR3 is CASSSMYGYTF. Here the CDR3 DNA reads TGTGCCAGCAGTTCCATGTATGGCTACACCTTC.